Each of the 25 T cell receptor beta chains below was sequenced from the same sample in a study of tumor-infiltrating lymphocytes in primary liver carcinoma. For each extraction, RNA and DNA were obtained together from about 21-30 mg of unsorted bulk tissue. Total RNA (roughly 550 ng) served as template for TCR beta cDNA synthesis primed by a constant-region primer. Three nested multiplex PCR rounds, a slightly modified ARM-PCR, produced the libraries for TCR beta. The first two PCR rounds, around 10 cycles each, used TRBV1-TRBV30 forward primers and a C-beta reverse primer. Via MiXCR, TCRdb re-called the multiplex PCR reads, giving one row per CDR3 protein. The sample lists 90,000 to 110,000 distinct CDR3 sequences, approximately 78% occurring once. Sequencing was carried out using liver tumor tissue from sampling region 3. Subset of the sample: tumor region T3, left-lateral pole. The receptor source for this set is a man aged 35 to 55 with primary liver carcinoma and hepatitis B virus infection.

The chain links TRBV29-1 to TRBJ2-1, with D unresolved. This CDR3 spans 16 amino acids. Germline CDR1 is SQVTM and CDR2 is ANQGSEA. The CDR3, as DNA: TGCGGCCTTGATCTTCTGGACGCCAGATCCTACAATGAGCAGTTCTTC. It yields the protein CGLDLLDARSYNEQFF.

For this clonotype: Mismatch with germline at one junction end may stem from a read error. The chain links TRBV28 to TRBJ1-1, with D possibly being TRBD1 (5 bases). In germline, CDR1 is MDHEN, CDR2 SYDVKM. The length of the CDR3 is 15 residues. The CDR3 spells CASTPSGRLKTEAFF. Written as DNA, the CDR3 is TGTGCCAGTACCCCTTCGGGGCGGCTGAAGACTGAAGCTTTCTTT.

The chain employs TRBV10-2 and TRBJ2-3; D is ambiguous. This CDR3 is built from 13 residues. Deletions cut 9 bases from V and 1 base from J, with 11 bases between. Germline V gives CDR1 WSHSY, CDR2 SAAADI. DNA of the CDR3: TGCGCCAGTGGGAAAGCGCGCACAGATACGCAGTATTTT. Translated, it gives CASGKARTDTQYF.

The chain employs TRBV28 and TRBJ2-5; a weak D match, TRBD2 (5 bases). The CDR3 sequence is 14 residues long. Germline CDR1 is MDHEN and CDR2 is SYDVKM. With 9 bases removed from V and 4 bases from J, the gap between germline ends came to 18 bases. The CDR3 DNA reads TGTGCCAGTACGCCGGACTGGGTGGTAGAGACCCAGTACTTC. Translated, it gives CASTPDWVVETQYF.

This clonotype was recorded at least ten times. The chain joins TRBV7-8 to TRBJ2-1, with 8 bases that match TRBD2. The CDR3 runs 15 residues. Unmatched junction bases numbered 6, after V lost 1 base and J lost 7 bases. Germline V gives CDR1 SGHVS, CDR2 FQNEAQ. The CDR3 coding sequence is TGTGCCAGCAGCTTAGGCTTTGGCGGGAGGAATGAGCAGTTCTTC. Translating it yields CASSLGFGGRNEQFF.

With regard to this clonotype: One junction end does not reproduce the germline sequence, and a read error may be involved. DNA for the CDR3: TGTACCAGCAATTGGGCCCGAATAGAGACCCAGTACTTC. Residues: CTSNWARIETQYF. This chain uses TRBV6-2 or TRBV6-3 with TRBJ2-5, with D unresolved. This CDR3 region has 13 residues. CDR1 and CDR2 from the germline V gene are MNHEY and SVGEGT.

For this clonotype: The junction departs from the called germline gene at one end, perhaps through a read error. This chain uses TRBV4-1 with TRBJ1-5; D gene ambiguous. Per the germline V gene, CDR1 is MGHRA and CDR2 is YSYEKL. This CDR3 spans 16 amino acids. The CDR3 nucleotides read TGCGCCAGCAGCCCCGTTGAGAGCGTTGGCAATCGGCCCCAGCATTTT. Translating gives CASSPVESVGNRPQHF.

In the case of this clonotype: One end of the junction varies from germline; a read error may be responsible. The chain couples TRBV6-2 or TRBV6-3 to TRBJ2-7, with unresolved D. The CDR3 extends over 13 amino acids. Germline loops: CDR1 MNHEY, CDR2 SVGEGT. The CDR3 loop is CASSCEVPYDQYF. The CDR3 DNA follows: TGCGCCAGCAGTTGCGAGGTACCCTACGATCAGTACTTC.

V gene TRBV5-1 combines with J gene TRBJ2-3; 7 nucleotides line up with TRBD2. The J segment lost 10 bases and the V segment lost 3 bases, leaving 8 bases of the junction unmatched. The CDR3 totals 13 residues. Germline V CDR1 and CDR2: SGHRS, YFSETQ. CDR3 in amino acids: CASSSDAGDAQYF. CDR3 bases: TGCGCCAGCAGCTCGGACGCGGGGGATGCGCAGTATTTT.

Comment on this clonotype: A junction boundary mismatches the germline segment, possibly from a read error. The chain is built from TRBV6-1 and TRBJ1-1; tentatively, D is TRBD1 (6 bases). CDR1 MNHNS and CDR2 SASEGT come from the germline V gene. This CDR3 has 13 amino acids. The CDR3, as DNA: TGTACCAGCAGTGAAGTCAGGGACACTGGAGCTTTCTTT. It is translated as CTSSEVRDTGAFF.

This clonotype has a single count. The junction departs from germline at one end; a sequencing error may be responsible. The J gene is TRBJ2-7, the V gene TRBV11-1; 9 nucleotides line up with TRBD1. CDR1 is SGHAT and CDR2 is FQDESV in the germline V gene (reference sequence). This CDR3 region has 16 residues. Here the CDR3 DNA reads TGTGCCAGCAGCTCCGGTCCGGGACAGGGTTCCTACGAGGAGTGCTTC. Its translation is CASSSGPGQGSYEECF.

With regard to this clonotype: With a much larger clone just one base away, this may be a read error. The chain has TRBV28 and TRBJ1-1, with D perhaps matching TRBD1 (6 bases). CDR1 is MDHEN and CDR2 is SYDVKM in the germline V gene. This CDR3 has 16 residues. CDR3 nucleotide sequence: TGTGCCAGCAGTTCAATTAGACAGGCCTCGAACCCTGAAGCTTTCTTT. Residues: CASSSIRQASNPEAFF.

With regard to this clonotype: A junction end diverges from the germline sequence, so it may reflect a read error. Here the CDR3 reads CSACAGWGMNTEALF. Written as DNA, the CDR3 is TGTAGCGCCTGTGCAGGGTGGGGGATGAACACTGAAGCTCTCTTT. The chain carries TRBV29-1 and TRBJ1-1, with D perhaps matching TRBD1 (5 bases). The CDR3 totals 15 residues. Germline CDR1 and CDR2: SQVTM and ANQGSEA.

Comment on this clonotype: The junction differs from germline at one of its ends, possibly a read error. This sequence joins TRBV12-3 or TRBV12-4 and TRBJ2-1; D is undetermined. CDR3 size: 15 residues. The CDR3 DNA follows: TGTGCCAGCAGCCCCACGAGGCCCTCCTCCAATGAGCTGTTCTTC. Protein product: CASSPTRPSSNELFF.

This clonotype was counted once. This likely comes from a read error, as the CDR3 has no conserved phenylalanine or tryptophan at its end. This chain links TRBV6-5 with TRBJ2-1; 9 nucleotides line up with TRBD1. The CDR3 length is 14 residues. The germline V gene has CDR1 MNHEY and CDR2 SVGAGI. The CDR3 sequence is CTSSQGGQGGEQFL. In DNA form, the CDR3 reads TGTACCAGCAGTCAAGGGGGACAGGGCGGTGAGCAGTTCCTC.

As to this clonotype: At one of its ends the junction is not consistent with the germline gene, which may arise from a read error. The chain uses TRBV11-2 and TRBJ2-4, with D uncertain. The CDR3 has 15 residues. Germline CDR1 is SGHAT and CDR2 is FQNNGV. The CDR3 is CARTTSAVTNNIQYF. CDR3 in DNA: TGTGCCCGCACCACTTCGGCGGTAACCAATAACATTCAGTACTTC.

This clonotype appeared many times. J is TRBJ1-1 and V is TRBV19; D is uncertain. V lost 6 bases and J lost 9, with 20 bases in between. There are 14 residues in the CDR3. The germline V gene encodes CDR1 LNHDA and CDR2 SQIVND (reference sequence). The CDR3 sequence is CASSTNGPWAQAFF. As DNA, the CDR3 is TGTGCCAGTAGCACAAACGGACCGTGGGCGCAAGCTTTCTTT.

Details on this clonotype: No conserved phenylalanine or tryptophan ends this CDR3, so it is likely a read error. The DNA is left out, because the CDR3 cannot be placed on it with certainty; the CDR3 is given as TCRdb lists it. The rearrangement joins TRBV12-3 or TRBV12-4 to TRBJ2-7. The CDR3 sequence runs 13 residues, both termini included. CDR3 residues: CASSYTRSYEHYI.

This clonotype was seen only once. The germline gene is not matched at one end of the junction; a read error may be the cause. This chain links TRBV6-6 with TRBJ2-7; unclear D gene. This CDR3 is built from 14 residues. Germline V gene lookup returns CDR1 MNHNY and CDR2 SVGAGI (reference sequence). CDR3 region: CVSSFTGSSNEQYF. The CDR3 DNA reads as TGTGTCAGCAGTTTTACGGGTTCCTCCAATGAGCAGTACTTC.

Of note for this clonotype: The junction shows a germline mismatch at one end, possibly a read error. The CDR3 loop reads CVSSQGHRVYEKLFF. In DNA form, the CDR3 reads TGTGTCAGCAGCCAGGGTCACAGGGTTTATGAAAAACTGTTTTTT. This rearrangement joins TRBV14 to TRBJ1-4; perhaps TRBD1 as D (6 bases). Germline-derived CDR1 and CDR2 are SGHDN and FVKESK. The CDR3 is made up of 15 amino acids.

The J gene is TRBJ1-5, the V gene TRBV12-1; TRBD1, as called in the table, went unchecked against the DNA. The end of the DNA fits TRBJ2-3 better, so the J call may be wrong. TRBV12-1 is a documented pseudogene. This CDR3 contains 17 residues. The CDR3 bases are TGTGTCAGCAGCTCGCCCCCCCCCGGGGAGGGCAATCAGCCCCAGTATTTT. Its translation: CVSSSPPPGEGNQPQYF.

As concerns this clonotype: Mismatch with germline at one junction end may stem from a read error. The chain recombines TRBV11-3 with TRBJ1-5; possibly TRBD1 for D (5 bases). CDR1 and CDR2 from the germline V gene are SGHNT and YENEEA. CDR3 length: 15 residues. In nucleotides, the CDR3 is TGTGCCAGCAGCTTAGATCTGGGGGTGGCTCGGTCCCACCAATTT. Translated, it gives CASSLDLGVARSHQF. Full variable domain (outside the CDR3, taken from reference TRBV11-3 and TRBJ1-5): EAGVVQSPRYKIIEKKQPVAFWCNPISGHNTLYWYLQNLGQGPELLIRYENEEAVDDSQLPKDRFSAERLKGVDSTLKIQPAELGDSAVYLCASSLDLGVARSHQFGDGTRLSIL.

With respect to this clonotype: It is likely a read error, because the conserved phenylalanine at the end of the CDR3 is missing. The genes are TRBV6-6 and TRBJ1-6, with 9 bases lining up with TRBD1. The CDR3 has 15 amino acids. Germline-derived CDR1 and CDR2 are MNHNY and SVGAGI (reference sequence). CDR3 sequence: CAGSLGTGRNSPLHI. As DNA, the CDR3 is TGTGCCGGCAGTCTCGGGACAGGGCGCAATTCACCCCTCCACATT.

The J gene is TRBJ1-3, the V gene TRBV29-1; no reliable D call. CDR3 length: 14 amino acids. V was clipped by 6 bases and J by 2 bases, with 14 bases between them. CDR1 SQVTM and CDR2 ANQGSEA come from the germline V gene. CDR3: CSVLAPDTGNTIYF. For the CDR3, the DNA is TGCAGCGTACTAGCCCCTGACACTGGAAACACCATATATTTT.

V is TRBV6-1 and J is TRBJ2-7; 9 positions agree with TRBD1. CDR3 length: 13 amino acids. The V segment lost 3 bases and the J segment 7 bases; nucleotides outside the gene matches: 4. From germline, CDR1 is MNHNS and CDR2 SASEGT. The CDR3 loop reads CASSDRDRAEQYF. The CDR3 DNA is TGTGCCAGCAGTGACAGGGACAGGGCTGAGCAGTACTTC.